This T cell receptor (beta chain) was documented in a study of early T cells in non-severe SARS-CoV-2 infection. Study-wide background: Bulk RNA isolated from unsorted whole blood underwent sequencing; chains were not paired.

The germline V gene has CDR1 SGDLS and CDR2 YYNGEE. The CDR3 loop spans 16 amino acids. V lost 0 bases to trimming and J lost 0 bases; unmatched junction nucleotides: 4. Overall study results and limits: There was a bias toward anti-spike CD8 responses in VDJdb matching, which missed private and CD4 specificities.

Each cDNA molecule carried a unique molecular identifier. TCRdb processed the 5' RACE reads anew with MiXCR; each CDR3 protein has one entry. The sample carries tens of thousands of distinct CDR3 sequences, roughly 12% recorded once. In its sample, this clonotype was seen many times. What it binds is unknown. This chain connects TRBV9 to TRBJ1-1; TRBD1 matches at 8 bases. The sample was whole blood. The receptor comes from an adult who was a healthcare worker with PCR-confirmed SARS-CoV-2 infection or an uninfected control (not recorded which). This CDR3 reads CASSVGPGGLNTEAFF. Here the CDR3 DNA reads TGTGCCAGCAGCGTAGGGCCAGGGGGCTTGAACACTGAAGCTTTCTTT.